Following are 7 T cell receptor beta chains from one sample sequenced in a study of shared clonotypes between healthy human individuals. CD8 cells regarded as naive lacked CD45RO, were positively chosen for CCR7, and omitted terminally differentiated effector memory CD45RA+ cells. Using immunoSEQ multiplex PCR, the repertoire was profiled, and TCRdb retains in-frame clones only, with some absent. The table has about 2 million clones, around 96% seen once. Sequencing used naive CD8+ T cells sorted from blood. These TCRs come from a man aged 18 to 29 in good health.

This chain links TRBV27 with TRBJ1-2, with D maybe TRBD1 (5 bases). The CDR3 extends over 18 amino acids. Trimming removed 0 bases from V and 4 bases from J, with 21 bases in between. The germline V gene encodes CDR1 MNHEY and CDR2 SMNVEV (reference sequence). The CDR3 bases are TGTGCCAGCAGTTTATCGCCGGCGACAGCTATATTTAGCTATGGCTACACCTTC. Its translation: CASSLSPATAIFSYGYTF.

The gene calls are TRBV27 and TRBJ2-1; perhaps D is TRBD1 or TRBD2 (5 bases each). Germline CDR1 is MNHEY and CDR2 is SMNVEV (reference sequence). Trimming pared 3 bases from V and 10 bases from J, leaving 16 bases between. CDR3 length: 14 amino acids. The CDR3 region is CASSLDSFWDEQFF. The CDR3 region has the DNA TGTGCCAGCAGTTTGGATAGCTTTTGGGACGAGCAGTTCTTC.

CDR3 sequence: CASSSTGRESSYEQYF. As DNA, the CDR3 is TGTGCCAGCAGCTCTACCGGGCGGGAGAGTTCCTACGAGCAGTACTTC. The chain recombines TRBV13 with TRBJ2-7, with 7 bases matching TRBD2. In germline, CDR1 is PRHDT, CDR2 FYEKMQ (reference sequence). Unmatched junction bases numbered 10, after V lost 4 bases and J lost 1 base. The CDR3 totals 16 residues.

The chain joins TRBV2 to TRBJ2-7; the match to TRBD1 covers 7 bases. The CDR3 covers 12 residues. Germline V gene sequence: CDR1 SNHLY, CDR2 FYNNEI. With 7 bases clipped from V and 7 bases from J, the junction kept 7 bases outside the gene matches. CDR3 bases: TGTGCCAGCACCCAGGGGGTAGGGGAGCAGTACTTC. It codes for CASTQGVGEQYF.

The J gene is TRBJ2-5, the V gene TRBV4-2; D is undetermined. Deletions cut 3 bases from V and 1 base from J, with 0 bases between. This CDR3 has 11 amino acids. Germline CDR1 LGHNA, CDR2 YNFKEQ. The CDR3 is CASSHQETQYF. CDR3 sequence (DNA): TGTGCCAGCAGCCACCAAGAGACCCAGTACTTC.

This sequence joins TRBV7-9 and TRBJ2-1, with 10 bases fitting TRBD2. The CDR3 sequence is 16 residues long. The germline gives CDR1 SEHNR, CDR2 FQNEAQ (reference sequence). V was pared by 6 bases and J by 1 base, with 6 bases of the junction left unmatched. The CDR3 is CASRGLAGGSYNEQFF. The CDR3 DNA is TGTGCCAGCAGGGGTTTAGCGGGAGGTTCCTACAATGAGCAGTTCTTC.

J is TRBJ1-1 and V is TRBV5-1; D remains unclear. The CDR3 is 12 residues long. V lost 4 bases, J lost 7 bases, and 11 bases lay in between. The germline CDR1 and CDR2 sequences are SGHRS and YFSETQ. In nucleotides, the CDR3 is TGCGCCAGCAGCCTCATTGGGGTTGAAGCTTTCTTT. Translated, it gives CASSLIGVEAFF.